The entry below gives a single TCR beta chain sequence along with its context. The sample holds many counts of this clonotype. Its antigen is still unknown. No base qualities exist here, and no much larger clone lies one base off it. All patients had node-negative disease on CT and PET/CT, and none had a history of other malignancies or prior chemotherapy or radiotherapy. At each of two time points, about 6 milliliters of peripheral venous blood were collected into EDTA tubes. Ficoll-Paque Plus density-gradient centrifugation was used to isolate PBMCs. Samples were stored at -80°C immediately after collection until analysis. The sample is drawn from a study of prognosis after radiotherapy for stage I lung cancer (dated by TCRdb to the early 2020s). In terms of the full investigation: Fewer than 20 stage I NSCLC patients were enrolled in Nanjing, China, between 2018 and early 2019. Of the enrolled patients, fourteen had newly diagnosed primary stage I lung tumors, while a few had oligometastatic NSCLC following surgical resection of the primary tumor. Squamous cell carcinoma histology was identified in more than 5 patients, and adenocarcinoma histology was identified in twelve patients. SBRT was not combined with any concurrent therapy in any patient. Using image-guided IMRT or VMAT, SBRT was delivered in 3 to 5 fractions at a biologically effective dose of at least 100 Gy. A total of around 40 blood samples from roughly 20 patients were sequenced, with one sample obtained before and one obtained after SBRT for each patient. All patients were considered medically inoperable, owing to comorbidities in around twelve and refusal of surgery in over 5. The cohort comprised 13 men and about six women with a median age of 74.5 years, ranging from roughly 50 to 84 years. Peripheral blood TCR beta repertoires were profiled in stage I NSCLC patients before and after stereotactic body radiotherapy, and the study then linked these repertoires to distant failure. Distant metastases were developed by four of the 19 patients after SBRT, at a median of about 7 months, whereas no significant progression was observed in the other 15 patients.

The CDR3 holds 11 amino acids from the cysteine to the phenylalanine. The entry retains the CDR3 DNA only, 33 bases that are in frame from base 1. Trimming removed 2 bases from V and 7 bases from J, leaving 8 bases between the germline ends. Taken from the germline V gene (reference sequence), the CDR1 and CDR2 loops are DFQATT and SNEGSKA. Paper-wide results and their limitations: Unique TCR clone counts fell after SBRT (median around 11,000 before versus approximately 6,300 after; Wilcoxon paired P=0.011). Differences by metastasis status were reportedly seen in TRBV and TRBJ usage frequencies, involving two V genes at baseline and, after SBRT, nine V genes and two J genes. Tumor specificity of expanded TCR clones was not determined. Post-SBRT Shannon entropy and its change from baseline were lower in patients who developed distant metastases; baseline Shannon entropy was not associated with metastases. The study was limited by the small cohort and short follow-up, and independent validation of the study findings is required. None of the reported P values were adjusted for multiple comparisons.

Two rounds of multiplex PCR were performed to amplify the TCR beta CDR3 region from genomic DNA. In the first round of PCR, primers specific to each TRBV and TRBJ gene were used, and the primer sequences are filed in Chinese patent CN105087789A. Universal primers were used in the second round of PCR. The Roche High Pure PCR Template Preparation Kit was used to extract genomic DNA from frozen PBMCs. An Illumina HiSeq 3000 was used to sequence the libraries paired-end with 151 bp reads. As for the original processing: Raw reads lacking the multiplex PCR primer sequences were removed with CutAdapt. Using PEAR, the high-quality paired reads were merged into contigs. TRB V, D and J gene segments were assigned to each contig with MiXCR by alignment to reference sequences. To remove sequencing errors, CDR3 sequences were clustered according to base quality and sequence similarity. Diversity was calculated as Shannon entropy divided by the natural log of the number of productive TCR sequences. Clonality was defined as one minus Shannon entropy divided by the natural log of the number of unique clonotypes. Progression-free survival cut-offs for repertoire metrics were chosen using the Youden index of ROC curves, with analyses run in R 3.5.3. The public reads were reanalyzed by TCRdb: fastp trimming at Q25, MiXCR alignment, in-frame beta chains only. Each CDR3 protein gets just one entry, which takes the most common genes and DNA from the rows behind it. It is TCRdb's table, rather than the study itself, that gives the V and J calls and clone size. The sample has about 25,000 distinct CDR3 sequences on record, 36% of them singletons. The ten largest clones represent less than 65% of the sample.

The chain is encoded by TRBV20-1 joined to TRBJ1-1, with the D segment identity uncertain. The material was PBMCs, obtained before or after stereotactic body radiation therapy (not recorded which). The clonotype comes from a donor over 45 with non-small cell lung cancer. CDR3 reads: CSARQGFEAFF. The nucleotide sequence reads as follows: TGCAGTGCTAGACAAGGTTTTGAAGCTTTCTTT.